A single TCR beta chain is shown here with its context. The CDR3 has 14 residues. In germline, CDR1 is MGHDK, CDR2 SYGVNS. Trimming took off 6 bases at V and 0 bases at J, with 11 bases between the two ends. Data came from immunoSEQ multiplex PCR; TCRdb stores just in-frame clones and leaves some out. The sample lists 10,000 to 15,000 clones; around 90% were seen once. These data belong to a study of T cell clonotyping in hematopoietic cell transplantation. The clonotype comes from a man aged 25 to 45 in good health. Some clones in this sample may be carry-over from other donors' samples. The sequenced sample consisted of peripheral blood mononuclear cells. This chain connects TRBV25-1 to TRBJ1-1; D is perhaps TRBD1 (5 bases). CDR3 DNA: TGTGCCAGCAGGGGGGTGGGTATGAACACTGAAGCTTTCTTT. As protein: CASRGVGMNTEAFF.